The 7 T cell receptor beta chains reported below all come from one sample, sequenced in a study of control samples from healthy donors and cancer patients. The protocol was immunoSEQ multiplex PCR, while the TCRdb copy is restricted to in-frame clones and leaves out a portion. The sample lists about 120,000 clones, more than 70% occurring once. Sequences were obtained from blood. These receptors were obtained from a man aged 50-59 years in good health.

This sequence joins TRBV3-1 (or the pseudogene TRBV3-2) and TRBJ2-1; D is uncertain. In germline, CDR1 is LGHDT, CDR2 YNNKEL (reference sequence). Trimming pared 0 bases from V and 10 bases from J, leaving 7 bases between. The CDR3 is 12 amino acids. CDR3 DNA sequence: TGTGCCAGCAGCCAAGAAACGAGAGAGCAGTTCTTC. Its translation: CASSQETREQFF.

This clone was picked up a small number of times. The chain couples TRBV11-2 to TRBJ2-1; a weak D match, TRBD2 (7 bases). V lost 5 bases and J lost 4, with 18 bases in between. Germline V gene sequence: CDR1 SGHAT, CDR2 FQNNGV. The CDR3 spans 16 residues. The DNA of the CDR3 is TGTGCCAGCAGCCGCCTCGGGGGGCATTCGTACAATGAGCAGTTCTTC. Amino acid sequence: CASSRLGGHSYNEQFF.

The chain recombines TRBV4-3 with TRBJ1-3; D not resolved. CDR3 length equals 13 residues. The V end lost 3 bases, the J end lost 3 bases, and 6 bases lay between the germline ends. Germline CDR1 is LGHNA and CDR2 is YSLEER. CDR3 loop: CASSQGGGNTIYF. The CDR3, as DNA: TGCGCCAGCAGCCAGGGTGGTGGAAACACCATATATTTT.

This chain links TRBV3-1 (or the pseudogene TRBV3-2) with TRBJ2-1, with 9 bases matching TRBD1. Germline V gene sequence: CDR1 LGHDT, CDR2 YNNKEL (reference sequence). The CDR3 totals 17 residues. V gave up 2 bases and J gave up 0 bases; unmatched junction bases: 5. The CDR3 DNA reads TGTGCCAGCAGCCAAAGGGGGGACAGGGTCTCCTACAATGAGCAGTTCTTC. This sequence encodes CASSQRGDRVSYNEQFF.

This sequence joins TRBV12-3 or TRBV12-4 and TRBJ1-6; a weak D match, TRBD1 (6 bases). The V end lost 7 bases, the J end lost 5 bases, and 9 bases lay between the germline ends. CDR3 length: 13 amino acids. Written as DNA, the CDR3 is TGTGCCAGCACTGGACAGCATAATTCACCCCTCCACTTT. It yields the protein CASTGQHNSPLHF.

The chain employs TRBV10-3 and TRBJ2-1; TRBD2 matches 11 bases. The CDR3 covers 18 residues. Germline V gene lookup returns CDR1 ENHRY and CDR2 SYGVKD. The V segment lost 2 bases and the J segment 8 bases; nucleotides outside the gene matches: 14. In nucleotides, the CDR3 is TGTGCCATCAGTGAGCCGAGTATAGCGGGGGGGCCCCCACATGAGCAGTTCTTC. Translation gives CAISEPSIAGGPPHEQFF.

The chain joins TRBV4-3 to TRBJ1-2; TRBD1 aligns across 8 bases. J was trimmed by 5 bases and V by 1 base; bases with no gene match: 12. This CDR3 is built from 17 residues. The V gene's germline CDR1 is LGHNA and CDR2 YSLEER. The CDR3 loop is CASSQAQTGVGEYGYTF. CDR3 bases: TGCGCCAGCAGCCAAGCCCAGACAGGGGTAGGGGAATATGGCTACACCTTC.